What follows are 16 T cell receptor beta chains derived from one specimen sequenced in a study of PD-1 blockade in classical Hodgkin lymphoma (dated by TCRdb to about 2020). The label giving this sample's time point can be read as: cycle 4 day 1 (C4D1), after 6 weeks of nivolumab. Every trial patient had relapsed following autologous stem cell transplantation, and prior brentuximab vedotin exposure was what differed among cohorts A, B and C. Library prep was done by the immunoSEQ multiplex PCR assay. Imported from immuneACCESS, the table was reduced by TCRdb to in-frame sequences with V and J called. These copies leave out some clones; in studies compared against another copy, an unresolved V gene accounts for under half, and the cause of the remainder is not known. For this sample there are roughly 51,000 clones; about three quarters appear just once. The top ten hold approximately 12% of the sample.

The specimen was peripheral blood mononuclear cells (PBMCs), collected before the fourth cycle of nivolumab. The source of these receptors is a human donor with classical Hodgkin lymphoma.

The rearrangement uses TRBV6-6 and TRBJ2-1, with TRBD2 identical over 7 bases. Unmatched junction bases numbered 17, after V lost 7 bases and J lost 8 bases. The germline V gene has CDR1 MNHNY and CDR2 SVGAGI (reference sequence). This CDR3 has 16 amino acids. The CDR3 protein is CASTPLPGRGVDEQFF. The CDR3 DNA follows: TGTGCCAGCACCCCCCTCCCTGGACGGGGGGTCGATGAGCAGTTCTTC.

The chain uses TRBV2 and TRBJ2-7; 9 bases agree with TRBD2. The CDR3 loop spans 15 amino acids. The J segment lost 1 base and the V segment lost 6 bases, leaving 7 bases of the junction unmatched. CDR1 is SNHLY and CDR2 is FYNNEI in the germline V gene. CDR3 sequence: CASRVGLAGSYEQYF. The CDR3 DNA reads TGTGCCAGCAGGGTAGGGCTAGCGGGATCCTACGAGCAGTACTTC.

The V call is TRBV30, the J call TRBJ1-3; possibly TRBD1 for D (5 bases). This CDR3 contains 14 residues. Germline CDR1 and CDR2: GTSNPN and SVGIG (reference sequence). The V end lost 3 bases, the J end lost 7 bases, and 16 bases lay between the germline ends. CDR3 sequence: CAWRRGISGNTIYF. CDR3 nucleotide sequence: TGTGCCTGGAGAAGGGGTATTAGTGGGAACACCATATATTTT.

This clone came up a few times. CDR3 bases: TGCGCCAGCAGCACGGGGTTGGACACCGGGGAGCTGTTTTTT. Translated, it gives CASSTGLDTGELFF. The chain is built from TRBV5-1 and TRBJ2-2, with a possible D match to TRBD2 (5 bases). With 4 bases removed from V and 3 bases from J, the gap between germline ends came to 10 bases. Germline assignment: CDR1 SGHRS and CDR2 YFSETQ. The CDR3 has 14 amino acids.

The chain links TRBV5-5 to TRBJ2-7; D ambiguous. The germline V and J ends were trimmed by 0 bases and 0 bases, with 7 bases remaining between them. The length of the CDR3 is 14 residues. Germline values: CDR1 SGHKS, CDR2 YYEKEE (reference sequence). The CDR3 loop is CASSLGRYSYEQYF. The CDR3 DNA is TGTGCCAGCAGCTTGGGCCGTTACTCCTACGAGCAGTACTTC.

This chain links TRBV7-9 with TRBJ2-7; D may be TRBD1 or TRBD2 (5 bases each). This CDR3 contains 14 residues. The V and J ends lost 4 bases and 2 bases respectively, with 12 bases between them. CDR1 and CDR2 from the germline V gene are SEHNR and FQNEAQ (reference sequence). CDR3 loop: CASSSGTVAYEQYF. The CDR3 DNA is TGTGCCAGCAGCTCCGGGACGGTTGCCTACGAGCAGTACTTC.

The chain combines TRBV15 with TRBJ2-7, with 7 bases that match TRBD2. J was trimmed by 6 bases and V by 4 bases; bases with no gene match: 9. This CDR3 region has 14 residues. Germline CDR1 LNHNV, CDR2 YYDKDF (reference sequence). This CDR3 is CATSISPGGFEQYF. The CDR3 coding sequence is TGTGCCACCAGCATCTCCCCGGGAGGATTCGAGCAGTACTTC.

V usage is TRBV10-3 and J usage is TRBJ2-2; TRBD2 agrees at 12 bases. CDR3 length: 19 residues. Germline CDR1 ENHRY, CDR2 SYGVKD. Losses at the gene ends were 6 bases for V and 1 base for J; bases not matched to a gene: 12. CDR3 amino acids: CAISPPPTSGSLNTGELFF. The CDR3 nucleotides are TGTGCCATCAGCCCCCCTCCGACTAGCGGGAGTCTGAACACCGGGGAGCTGTTTTTT.

The chain is built from TRBV6-5 and TRBJ2-5, with 7 positions matching TRBD2. This CDR3 has 14 amino acids. Germline-derived CDR1 and CDR2 are MNHEY and SVGAGI. V was clipped by 5 bases and J by 5 bases; unmatched bases: 8. The CDR3 protein is CASSRGLGAETQYF. The CDR3 DNA reads TGTGCCAGCAGTCGAGGACTAGGAGCGGAGACCCAGTACTTC.

The chain links TRBV19 to TRBJ2-2; D possibly corresponds to TRBD1 (6 bases). This CDR3 has 17 amino acids. The germline CDR1 and CDR2 sequences are LNHDA and SQIVND (reference sequence). Trimming stripped 0 bases from V and 6 bases from J, with 17 bases between. As DNA, the CDR3 is TGTGCCAGTAGTATAGATACCCCCGGACAGCTTGCCGGGGAGCTGTTTTTT. It codes for CASSIDTPGQLAGELFF.

The rearrangement uses TRBV7-6 and TRBJ2-7, with 12 bases lining up with TRBD2. The CDR3 extends over 14 amino acids. J was trimmed by 6 bases and V by 4 bases; bases with no gene match: 4. CDR1 is SGHVS and CDR2 is FNYEAQ in the germline V gene. CDR3 in DNA: TGTGCCAGCAGCTCCCTAGCGGGAGGGGGCGAGCAGTACTTC. Translating gives CASSSLAGGGEQYF.

The chain uses TRBV5-4 and TRBJ2-1; 10 bases fit TRBD2. Germline V gives CDR1 SGHNT, CDR2 YYREEE (reference sequence). The CDR3 loop spans 16 amino acids. V shed 2 bases and J 5 bases; nucleotides not matched to a gene: 7. This CDR3 is CASSFGGLAGDNEQFF. The CDR3 region has the DNA TGTGCCAGCAGCTTCGGGGGGCTAGCGGGAGACAATGAGCAGTTCTTC.

J is TRBJ2-1 and V is TRBV10-3; TRBD2 is a possible D gene (6 bases). V lost 0 bases, J lost 1 base, and 10 bases lay in between. The CDR3 loop spans 16 amino acids. Germline V gives CDR1 ENHRY, CDR2 SYGVKD. CDR3 coding DNA: TGTGCCATCAGTGAGTCCCCGGCGGGGTCCTACAATGAGCAGTTCTTC. It codes for CAISESPAGSYNEQFF.

This rearrangement joins TRBV19 to TRBJ2-6; 7 nucleotides line up with TRBD1. Germline lookup yields CDR1 LNHDA and CDR2 SQIVND (reference sequence). J was trimmed by 0 bases and V by 7 bases; bases with no gene match: 9. This CDR3 comprises 17 residues. CDR3 amino acids: CASNPGQPLSGANVLTF. The CDR3, as DNA: TGTGCCAGTAATCCGGGACAGCCGCTCTCTGGGGCCAACGTCCTGACTTTC. Full variable domain (outside the CDR3, taken from reference TRBV19 and TRBJ2-6): DGGITQSPKYLFRKEGQNVTLSCEQNLNHDAMYWYRQDPGQGLRLIYYSQIVNDFQKGDIAEGYSVSREKKESFPLTVTSAQKNPTAFYLCASNPGQPLSGANVLTFGAGSRLTVL.

This clone showed up just once. The chain recombines TRBV6-5 with TRBJ1-1; perhaps TRBD1 as D (6 bases). The length of the CDR3 is 15 residues. Trimming removed 6 bases from V and 1 base from J, with 15 bases in between. The germline gives CDR1 MNHEY, CDR2 SVGAGI. CDR3 residues: CASSAPDRWNTEAFF. DNA of the CDR3: TGTGCCAGCAGCGCTCCCGACAGGTGGAACACTGAAGCTTTCTTT.

This chain uses TRBV7-9 with TRBJ2-3; no definite D call. Trimming stripped 4 bases from V and 4 bases from J, with 15 bases between. The germline gives CDR1 SEHNR, CDR2 FQNEAQ (reference sequence). The length of the CDR3 is 15 residues. DNA of the CDR3: TGTGCCAGCAGCTACACAGTTGGGGTCCCAGATACGCAGTATTTT. Its protein is CASSYTVGVPDTQYF.